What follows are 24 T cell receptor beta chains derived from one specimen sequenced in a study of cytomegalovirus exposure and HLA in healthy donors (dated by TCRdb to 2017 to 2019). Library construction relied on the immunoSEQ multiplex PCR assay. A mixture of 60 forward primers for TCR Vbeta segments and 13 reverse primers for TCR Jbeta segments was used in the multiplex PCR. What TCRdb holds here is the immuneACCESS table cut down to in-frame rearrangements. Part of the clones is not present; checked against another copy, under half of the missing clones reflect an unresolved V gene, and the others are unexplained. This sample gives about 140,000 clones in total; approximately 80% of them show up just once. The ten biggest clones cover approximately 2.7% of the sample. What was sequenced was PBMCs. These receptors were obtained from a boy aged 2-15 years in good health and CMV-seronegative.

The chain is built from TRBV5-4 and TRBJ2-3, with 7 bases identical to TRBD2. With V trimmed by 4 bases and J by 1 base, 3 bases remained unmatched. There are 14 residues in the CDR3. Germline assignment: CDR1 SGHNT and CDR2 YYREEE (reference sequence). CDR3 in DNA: TGTGCCAGCAGCACTGGGGGGGGCACAGATACGCAGTATTTT. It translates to CASSTGGGTDTQYF.

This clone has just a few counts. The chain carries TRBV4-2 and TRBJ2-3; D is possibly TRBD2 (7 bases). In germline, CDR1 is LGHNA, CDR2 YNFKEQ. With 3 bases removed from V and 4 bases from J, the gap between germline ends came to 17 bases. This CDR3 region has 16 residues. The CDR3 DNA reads TGTGCCAGCAGCCAGGAGGGGGGGGGTGGATCAGATACGCAGTATTTT. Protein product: CASSQEGGGGSDTQYF.

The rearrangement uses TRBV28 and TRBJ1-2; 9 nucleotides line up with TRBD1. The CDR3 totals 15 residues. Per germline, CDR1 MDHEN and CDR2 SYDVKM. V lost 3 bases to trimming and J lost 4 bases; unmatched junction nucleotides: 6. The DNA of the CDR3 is TGTGCCAGCAGTTTTGGACAGGGGATGGTCTATGGCTACACCTTC. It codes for CASSFGQGMVYGYTF.

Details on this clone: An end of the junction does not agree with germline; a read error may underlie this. The CDR3 DNA is TGTTCCAGCAGCTTGGAAGGGGTTGGGAACACCGGGGAGCTGTTTTTT. Amino acid sequence: CSSSLEGVGNTGELFF. This chain connects TRBV7-9 to TRBJ2-2; D might be TRBD1 (5 bases). Per the germline V gene, CDR1 is SEHNR and CDR2 is FQNEAQ (reference sequence). This CDR3 is built from 16 residues.

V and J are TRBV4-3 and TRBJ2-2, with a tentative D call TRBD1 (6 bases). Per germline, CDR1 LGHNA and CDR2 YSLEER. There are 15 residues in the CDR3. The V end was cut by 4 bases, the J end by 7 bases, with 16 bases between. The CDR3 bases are TGCGCCAGCAGCCCAGGGGTGAACTATTACGGGGAGCTGTTTTTT. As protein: CASSPGVNYYGELFF.

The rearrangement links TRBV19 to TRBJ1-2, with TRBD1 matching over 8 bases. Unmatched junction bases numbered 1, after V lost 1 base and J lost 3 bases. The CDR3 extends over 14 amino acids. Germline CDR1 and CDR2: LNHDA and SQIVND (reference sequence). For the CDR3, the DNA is TGTGCCAGTAGTATAGTGACAGGGGACTATGGCTACACCTTC. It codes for CASSIVTGDYGYTF.

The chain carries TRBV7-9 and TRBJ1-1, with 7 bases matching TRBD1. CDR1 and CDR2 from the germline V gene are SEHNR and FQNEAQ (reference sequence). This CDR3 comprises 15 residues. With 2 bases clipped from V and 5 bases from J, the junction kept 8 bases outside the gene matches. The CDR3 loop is CASSLTQDRRTEAFF. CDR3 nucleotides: TGTGCCAGCAGCTTAACCCAGGACAGGAGGACTGAAGCTTTCTTT. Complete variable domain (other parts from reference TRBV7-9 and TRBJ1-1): DTGVSQNPRHKITKRGQNVTFRCDPISEHNRLYWYRQTLGQGPEFLTYFQNEAQLEKSRLLSDRFSAERPKGSFSTLEIQRTEQGDSAMYLCASSLTQDRRTEAFFGQGTRLTVV.

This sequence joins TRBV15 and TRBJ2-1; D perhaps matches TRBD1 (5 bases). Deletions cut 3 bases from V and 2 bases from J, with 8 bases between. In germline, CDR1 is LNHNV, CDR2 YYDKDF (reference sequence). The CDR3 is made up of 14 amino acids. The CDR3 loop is CATSRDKAYNEQFF. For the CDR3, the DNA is TGTGCCACCAGCAGGGACAAGGCCTACAATGAGCAGTTCTTC.

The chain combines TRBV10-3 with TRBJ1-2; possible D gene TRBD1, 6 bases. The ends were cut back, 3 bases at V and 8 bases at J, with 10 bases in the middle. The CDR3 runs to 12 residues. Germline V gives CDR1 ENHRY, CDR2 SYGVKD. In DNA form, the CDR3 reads TGTGCCATCAGTGAAAACAGGGAGGGCTACACCTTC. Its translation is CAISENREGYTF.

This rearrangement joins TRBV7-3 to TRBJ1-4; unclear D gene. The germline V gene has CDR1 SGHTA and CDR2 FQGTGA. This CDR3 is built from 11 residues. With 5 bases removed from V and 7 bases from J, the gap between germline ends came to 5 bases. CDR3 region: CASSPGEKLFF. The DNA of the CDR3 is TGTGCCAGCAGCCCGGGTGAAAAACTGTTTTTT.

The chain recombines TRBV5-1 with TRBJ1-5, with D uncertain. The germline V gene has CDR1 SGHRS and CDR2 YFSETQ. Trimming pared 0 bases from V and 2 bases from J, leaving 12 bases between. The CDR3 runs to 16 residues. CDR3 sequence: CASSLGTVFGNQPQHF. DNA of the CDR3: TGCGCCAGCAGCTTGGGAACAGTCTTTGGCAATCAGCCCCAGCATTTT. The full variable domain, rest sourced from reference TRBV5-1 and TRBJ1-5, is KAGVTQTPRYLIKTRGQQVTLSCSPISGHRSVSWYQQTPGQGLQFLFEYFSETQRNKGNFPGRFSGRQFSNSRSEMNVSTLELGDSALYLCASSLGTVFGNQPQHFGDGTRLSIL.

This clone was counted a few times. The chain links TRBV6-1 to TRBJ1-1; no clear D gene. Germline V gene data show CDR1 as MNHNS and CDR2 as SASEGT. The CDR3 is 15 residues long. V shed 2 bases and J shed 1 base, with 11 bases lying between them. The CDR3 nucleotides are TGTGCCAGCAGTGAAACCTTTACATCGAACACTGAAGCTTTCTTT. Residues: CASSETFTSNTEAFF.

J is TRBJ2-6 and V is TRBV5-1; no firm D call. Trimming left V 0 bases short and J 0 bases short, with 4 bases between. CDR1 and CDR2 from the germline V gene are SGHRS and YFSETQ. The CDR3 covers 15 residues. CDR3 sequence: CASSLDSSGANVLTF. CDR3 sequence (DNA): TGCGCCAGCAGCTTGGACAGCTCTGGGGCCAACGTCCTGACTTTC.

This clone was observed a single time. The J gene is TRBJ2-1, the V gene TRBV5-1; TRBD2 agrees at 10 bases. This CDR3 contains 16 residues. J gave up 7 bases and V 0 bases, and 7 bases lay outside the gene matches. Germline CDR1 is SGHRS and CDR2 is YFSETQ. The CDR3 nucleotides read TGCGCCAGCAGCTTGGCCGGGGGAGCGGGGGGGAATGAGCAGTTCTTC. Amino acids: CASSLAGGAGGNEQFF.

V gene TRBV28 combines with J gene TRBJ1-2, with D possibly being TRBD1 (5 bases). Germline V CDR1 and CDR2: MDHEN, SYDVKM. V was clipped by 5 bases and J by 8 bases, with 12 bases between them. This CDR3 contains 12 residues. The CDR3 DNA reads TGTGCCAGCAGTCTGACAGTCTTCGGCTACACCTTC. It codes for CASSLTVFGYTF.

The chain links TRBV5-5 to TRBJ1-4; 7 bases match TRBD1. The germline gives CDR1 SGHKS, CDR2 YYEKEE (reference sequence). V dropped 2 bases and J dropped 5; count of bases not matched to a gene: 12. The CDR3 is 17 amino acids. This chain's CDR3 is CASSFDSTGAQNEKLFF. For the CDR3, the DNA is TGTGCCAGCAGCTTCGACTCCACAGGGGCACAAAATGAAAAACTGTTTTTT.

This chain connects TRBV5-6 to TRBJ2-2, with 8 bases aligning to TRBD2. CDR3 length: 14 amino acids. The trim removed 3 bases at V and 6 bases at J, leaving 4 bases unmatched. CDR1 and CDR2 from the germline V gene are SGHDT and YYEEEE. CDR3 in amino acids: CASSWGLGSGELFF. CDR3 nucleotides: TGTGCCAGCAGCTGGGGACTAGGGTCCGGGGAGCTGTTTTTT.

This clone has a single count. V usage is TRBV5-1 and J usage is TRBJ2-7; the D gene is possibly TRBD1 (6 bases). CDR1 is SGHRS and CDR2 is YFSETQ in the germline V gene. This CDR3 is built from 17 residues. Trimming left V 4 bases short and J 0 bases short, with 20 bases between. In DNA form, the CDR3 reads TGCGCCAGCAGCCTACTGACCGGGACACCTAGCTCCTACGAGCAGTACTTC. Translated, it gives CASSLLTGTPSSYEQYF.

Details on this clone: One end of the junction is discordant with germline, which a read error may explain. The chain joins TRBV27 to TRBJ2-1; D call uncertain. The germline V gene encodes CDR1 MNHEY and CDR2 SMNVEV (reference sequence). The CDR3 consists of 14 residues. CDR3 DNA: TGTGCCGGCAGTTTACGAGACTCCTACAATGAGCAGTTCTTC. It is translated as CAGSLRDSYNEQFF.

DNA of the CDR3: TGTGCCAGCAGCACCAGAGCGGGAGGTCTGCATGAGCAGTTCTTC. Translation gives CASSTRAGGLHEQFF. The gene calls are TRBV7-2 and TRBJ2-1, with TRBD2 matching 9 bases. V was pared by 5 bases and J by 8 bases, with 10 bases of the junction left unmatched. Germline V gene data show CDR1 as SGHTA and CDR2 as FQGNSA. This CDR3 has 15 residues. Full variable domain (missing parts from reference TRBV7-2 and TRBJ2-1): GAGVSQSPSNKVTEKGKDVELRCDPISGHTALYWYRQSLGQGLEFLIYFQGNSAPDKSGLPSDRFSAERTGGSVSTLTIQRTQQEDSAVYLCASSTRAGGLHEQFFGPGTRLTVL.

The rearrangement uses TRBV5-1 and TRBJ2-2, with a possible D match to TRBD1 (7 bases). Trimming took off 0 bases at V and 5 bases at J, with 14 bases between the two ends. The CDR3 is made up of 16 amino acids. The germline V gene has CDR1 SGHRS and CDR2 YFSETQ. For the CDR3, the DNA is TGCGCCAGCAGCTTGGAGGCCAGGGGGGTTACCGGGGAGCTGTTTTTT. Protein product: CASSLEARGVTGELFF.

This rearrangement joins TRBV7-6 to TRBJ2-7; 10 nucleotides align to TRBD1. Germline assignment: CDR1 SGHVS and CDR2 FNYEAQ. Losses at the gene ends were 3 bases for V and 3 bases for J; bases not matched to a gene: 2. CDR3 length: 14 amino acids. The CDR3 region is CASSFGTGDYEQYF. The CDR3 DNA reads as TGTGCCAGCAGCTTTGGGACAGGGGACTACGAGCAGTACTTC.

Here the CDR3 reads CASSGWLEGWNTEAFF. In DNA, the CDR3 is TGTGCCAGCAGTGGGTGGTTGGAGGGTTGGAACACTGAAGCTTTCTTT. The V and J genes are TRBV5-6 and TRBJ1-1, with D hard to call. The CDR3 sequence is 16 residues long. V lost 5 bases and J 1 base, leaving 18 bases between the germline ends. The germline V gene has CDR1 SGHDT and CDR2 YYEEEE.

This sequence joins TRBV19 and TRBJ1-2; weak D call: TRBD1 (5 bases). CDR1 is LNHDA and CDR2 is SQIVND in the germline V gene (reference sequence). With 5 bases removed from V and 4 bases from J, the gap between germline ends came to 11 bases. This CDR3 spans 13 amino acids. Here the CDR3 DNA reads TGTGCCAGTAGTGGCGGACAAGTCTATGGCTACACCTTC. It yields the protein CASSGGQVYGYTF.